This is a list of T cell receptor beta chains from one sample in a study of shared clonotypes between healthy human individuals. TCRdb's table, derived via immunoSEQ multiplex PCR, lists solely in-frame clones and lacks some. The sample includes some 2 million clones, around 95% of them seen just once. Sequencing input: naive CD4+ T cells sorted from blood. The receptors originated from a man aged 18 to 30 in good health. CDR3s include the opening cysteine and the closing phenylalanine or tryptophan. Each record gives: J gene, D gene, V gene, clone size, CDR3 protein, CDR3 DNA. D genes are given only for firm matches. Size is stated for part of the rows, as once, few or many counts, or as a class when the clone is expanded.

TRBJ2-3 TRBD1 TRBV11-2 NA CASSSQGFVTDTQYF TGTGCCAGCAGCTCACAGGGGTTTGTAACAGATACGCAGTATTTT
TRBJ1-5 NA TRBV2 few CASRRDDLVGQPQHF TGTGCCAGCAGGAGGGATGACTTAGTTGGTCAGCCCCAGCATTTT
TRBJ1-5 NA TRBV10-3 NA CATRGSSLWGAGNQPQHF TGTGCCACGCGGGGGTCATCTTTGTGGGGCGCGGGTAATCAGCCCCAGCATTTT
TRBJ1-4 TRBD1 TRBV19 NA CASSNVGGTEKLFF TGTGCCAGTAGTAACGTAGGGGGCACTGAAAAACTGTTTTTT
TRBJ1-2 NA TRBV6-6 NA CASSPTVNYGYTF TGTGCCAGCAGTCCCACCGTAAACTATGGCTACACCTTC
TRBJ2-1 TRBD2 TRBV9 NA CASRAVGGRTHNEQFF TGTGCCAGCAGGGCCGTCGGCGGGAGGACCCACAATGAGCAGTTCTTC
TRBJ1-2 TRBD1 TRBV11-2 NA CASTDTGGVYGYTF TGTGCCAGCACCGACACAGGGGGGGTTTATGGCTACACCTTC
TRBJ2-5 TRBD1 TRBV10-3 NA CAISETGARETQYF TGTGCCATCAGTGAGACAGGGGCGAGGGAGACCCAGTACTTC
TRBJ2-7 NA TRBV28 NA CATGKGYEQYF TGTGCCACCGGAAAGGGGTACGAGCAGTACTTC
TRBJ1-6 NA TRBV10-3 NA CAISESNWENSSHSPLHF TGTGCCATCAGTGAGTCGAATTGGGAAAATTCTTCCCATTCACCCCTCCACTTT
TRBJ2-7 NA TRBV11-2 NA CASSQNRGGSYEQYF TGCGCCAGCAGCCAAAATCGGGGCGGGTCCTACGAGCAGTACTTC
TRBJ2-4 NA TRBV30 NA CAWSGAKNIQYF TGTGCCTGGAGTGGGGCCAAAAACATTCAGTACTTC
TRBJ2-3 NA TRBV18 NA CASSPQRQGTDTQYF TGTGCCAGCTCACCACAGAGACAGGGCACAGATACGCAGTATTTT
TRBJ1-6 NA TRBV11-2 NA CASNIGWGMGNSPLHF TGTGCCAGCAACATCGGTTGGGGGATGGGGAATTCACCCCTCCACTTT
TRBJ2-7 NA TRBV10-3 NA CAISGSGLSSYEQYF TGTGCCATCAGTGGTTCGGGACTCAGCTCCTACGAGCAGTACTTC
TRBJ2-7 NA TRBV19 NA CASTPGPGYEQYF TGTGCCAGTACCCCCGGCCCTGGTTACGAGCAGTACTTC
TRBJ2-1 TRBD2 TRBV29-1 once CSVLERGELNEQFF TGCAGCGTTCTTGAGCGGGGAGAGTTGAATGAGCAGTTCTTC
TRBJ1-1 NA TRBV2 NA CASRRDTEAFF TGTGCCAGCAGACGGGACACTGAAGCTTTCTTT
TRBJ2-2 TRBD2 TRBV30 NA CAWSVRKWREANTGELFF TGTGCCTGGAGTGTAAGGAAGTGGCGGGAGGCGAACACCGGGGAGCTGTTTTTT
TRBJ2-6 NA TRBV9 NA CASSVGVLGSGANVLTF TGTGCCAGCAGCGTAGGCGTTCTCGGCTCTGGGGCCAACGTCCTGACTTTC
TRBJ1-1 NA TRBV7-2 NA CASSFQVGLGTEAFF TGTGCCAGCAGCTTTCAAGTGGGATTGGGCACTGAAGCTTTCTTT
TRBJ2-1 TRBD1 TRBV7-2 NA CASSPTNTGVNEQFF TGTGCCAGCAGCCCGACGAATACAGGGGTCAATGAGCAGTTCTTC
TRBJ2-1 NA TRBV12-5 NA CASGLWTEGEQFF TGTGCTAGTGGTTTGTGGACGGAGGGTGAGCAGTTCTTC
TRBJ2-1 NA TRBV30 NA CAWSLGLDEQFF TGTGCCTGGAGTTTGGGGCTCGATGAGCAGTTCTTC
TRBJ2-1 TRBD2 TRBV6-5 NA CASIQGLAGAQQFF TGTGCCAGCATTCAAGGACTAGCGGGAGCTCAGCAGTTCTTC
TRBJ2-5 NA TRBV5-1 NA CASSPGTPAGSETQYF TGCGCCAGCAGCCCGGGGACGCCGGCAGGGAGTGAGACCCAGTACTTC
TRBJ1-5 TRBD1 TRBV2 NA CASSGVLGQGQPQHF TGTGCCAGCAGTGGTGTCTTGGGACAGGGTCAGCCCCAGCATTTT
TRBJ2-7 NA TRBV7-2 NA CASSWESFPSYEQYF TGTGCCAGCAGCTGGGAGTCGTTTCCCTCCTACGAGCAGTACTTC
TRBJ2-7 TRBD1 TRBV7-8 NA CASSLTGTGVNEQYF TGTGCCAGCAGCTTGACCGGGACAGGGGTAAACGAGCAGTACTTC
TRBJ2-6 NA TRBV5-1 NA CASSVGGGQLSGANVLTF TGCGCCAGCAGCGTTGGGGGTGGACAGCTCTCTGGGGCCAACGTCCTGACTTTC
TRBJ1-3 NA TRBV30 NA CAWASSSSGNTIYF TGTGCCTGGGCTAGTTCGAGCTCTGGAAACACCATATATTTT
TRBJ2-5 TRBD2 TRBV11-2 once CASSLVVGGQETQYF TGTGCCAGCAGCTTAGTCGTCGGGGGGCAAGAGACCCAGTACTTC
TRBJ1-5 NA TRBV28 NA CASSLEQGMGRQPQHF TGTGCCAGCAGTTTGGAACAGGGCATGGGGCGTCAGCCCCAGCATTTT
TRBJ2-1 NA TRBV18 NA CASSPPGVNEQFF TGTGCCAGCTCACCGCCGGGGGTCAATGAGCAGTTCTTC
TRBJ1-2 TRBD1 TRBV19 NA CASTPDRGGYGYTF TGTGCCAGTACTCCGGACAGGGGTGGATATGGCTACACCTTC
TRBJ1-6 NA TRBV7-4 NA CASSCGLSSYNSPLHF TGTGCCAGCAGCTGTGGACTCTCCTCCTATAATTCACCCCTCCACTTT
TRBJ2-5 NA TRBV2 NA CASSGTNSETQYF TGTGCCAGCAGTGGGACTAATTCGGAGACCCAGTACTTC
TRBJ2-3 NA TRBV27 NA CASSLSAVGTDTQYF TGTGCCAGCAGTTTATCGGCGGTGGGCACAGATACGCAGTATTTT
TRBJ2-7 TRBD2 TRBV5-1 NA CASSLASGGRVSYEQYF TGCGCCAGCAGCTTGGCTAGCGGGGGGCGCGTTTCCTACGAGCAGTACTTC
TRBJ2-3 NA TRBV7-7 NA CASSLGRTDTQYF TGTGCTAGCAGCTTAGGGCGCACAGATACGCAGTATTTT
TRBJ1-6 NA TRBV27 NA CASKKERLASYNSPLHF TGTGCCAGCAAAAAGGAGAGGCTGGCTTCCTATAATTCACCCCTCCACTTT
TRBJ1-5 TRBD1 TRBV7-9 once CASSLVAGGDQPQHF TGTGCCAGCAGCTTAGTGGCAGGGGGAGATCAGCCCCAGCATTTT
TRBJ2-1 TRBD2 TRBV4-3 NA CASSQAPLAGGPRVNEQFF TGCGCCAGCAGCCAAGCCCCACTAGCGGGAGGGCCAAGAGTCAATGAGCAGTTCTTC
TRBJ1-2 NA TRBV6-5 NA CASSYDAGTYGYTF TGTGCCAGCAGTTACGACGCAGGGACCTATGGCTACACCTTC
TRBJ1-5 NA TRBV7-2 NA CASSWRGGGNQPQHF TGTGCCAGCAGCTGGAGGGGCGGGGGCAATCAGCCCCAGCATTTT
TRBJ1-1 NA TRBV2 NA CATQDSQAFF TGTGCCACCCAAGACAGTCAAGCTTTCTTT